Shown below are 4 T cell receptor beta chains from a single sample sequenced in a study of T cell responses to AZD1222 COVID-19 vaccine. Using immunoSEQ multiplex PCR, the repertoire was profiled, and TCRdb retains in-frame clones only, with some absent. The sample yields approximately 110,000 clones, roughly 90% seen once. The sequenced sample was peripheral blood, obtained on day 0 of AZD1222 vaccination. The receptors come from an adult in good health.

The chain carries TRBV4-1 and TRBJ2-1; the match to TRBD1 covers 7 bases. CDR1 and CDR2 from the germline V gene are MGHRA and YSYEKL. J lost 6 bases, V lost 4 bases, and 6 bases had no gene match. This CDR3 spans 14 amino acids. CDR3 loop: CASSPGQAGNEQFF. CDR3 in DNA: TGCGCCAGCAGCCCAGGACAGGCCGGCAATGAGCAGTTCTTC.

J is TRBJ2-1 and V is TRBV7-9; TRBD1 is a possible D gene (6 bases). Trimming removed 6 bases at V and 7 bases at J, with 10 bases between. Germline CDR1 SEHNR, CDR2 FQNEAQ (reference sequence). The CDR3 runs to 12 residues. In DNA form, the CDR3 reads TGTGCCAGCAGGCTACAGGGAAATGAGCAGTTCTTC. This gives the protein CASRLQGNEQFF.

The DNA for the CDR3 is TGTGCCAGCAGTGAGGTCCGCCGTGAGACCCAGTACTTC. Its protein is CASSEVRRETQYF. This chain links TRBV2 with TRBJ2-5; D remains ambiguous. There are 13 residues in the CDR3. The V end was cut by 3 bases, the J end by 5 bases, with 10 bases between. Germline CDR1 reads SNHLY; CDR2 reads FYNNEI. Filled out from reference TRBV2 and TRBJ2-5, the complete variable domain reads EPEVTQTPSHQVTQMGQEVILRCVPISNHLYFYWYRQILGQKVEFLVSFYNNEISEKSEIFDDQFSVERPDGSNFTLKIRSTKLEDSAMYFCASSEVRRETQYFGPGTRLLVL.

The chain uses TRBV16 and TRBJ1-6; no firm D call. V was trimmed by 4 bases and J by 2 bases, leaving 15 bases between them. From germline, CDR1 is KGHSY and CDR2 FQNENV. The CDR3 length is 17 residues. The CDR3 DNA reads as TGTGCCAGCAGCCCGGCTAGGCAGTGGACCTATAATTCACCCCTCCACTTT. Translated, it gives CASSPARQWTYNSPLHF. Combining the CDR3 with reference TRBV16 and TRBJ1-6 gives the whole variable domain GEEVAQTPKHLVRGEGQKAKLYCAPIKGHSYVFWYQQVLKNEFKFLISFQNENVFDETGMPKERFSAKCLPNSPCSLEIQATKLEDSAVYFCASSPARQWTYNSPLHFGNGTRLTVT.